Listed here is a single TCR beta chain. Its antigen remains unknown. The data derive from a study of T cell responses to AZD1222 COVID-19 vaccine. Points from the study as a whole: Reportedly, nearly half of unique spike TCRs recognized epitopes outside B.1.351/B.1.1.7 mutations. Spike-specific TCR breadth and depth were elevated following two AZD1222 doses. Baseline seropositivity characterized only a handful of AZD1222 recipients. Possibly, clonal diversity was underestimated; donors were largely white British and included more females.

Repertoires were generated with immunoSEQ multiplex PCR, while TCRdb's copy carries only in-frame clones and drops some. This table holds 85,000 to 110,000 clones, 91% found once. Trimming left V 4 bases short and J 0 bases short, with 7 bases between. CDR3 length: 13 residues. The germline CDR1 and CDR2 sequences are GTSNPN and SVGIG (reference sequence). Sequenced here: peripheral blood, sampled on day 0 of AZD1222 vaccination. The sequence was obtained from an adult in good health. V is TRBV30 and J is TRBJ1-3; D gene uncertain. The CDR3 sequence is CAWTQFSGNTIYF. CDR3 coding DNA: TGTGCCTGGACCCAATTCTCTGGAAACACCATATATTTT.